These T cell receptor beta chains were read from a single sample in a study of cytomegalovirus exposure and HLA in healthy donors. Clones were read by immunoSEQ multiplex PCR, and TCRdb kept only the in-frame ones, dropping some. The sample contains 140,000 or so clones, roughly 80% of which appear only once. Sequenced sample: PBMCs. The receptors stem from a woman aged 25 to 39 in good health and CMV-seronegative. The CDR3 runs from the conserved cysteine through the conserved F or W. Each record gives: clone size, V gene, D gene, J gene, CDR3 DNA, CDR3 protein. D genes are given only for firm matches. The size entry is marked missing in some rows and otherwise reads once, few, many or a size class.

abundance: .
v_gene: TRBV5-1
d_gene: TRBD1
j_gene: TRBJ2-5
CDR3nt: TGCGCCAGCAGACCCCGCGCCCCCCGGGACAGGGTGTACCAAGAGACCCAGTACTTC
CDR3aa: CASRPRAPRDRVYQETQYF

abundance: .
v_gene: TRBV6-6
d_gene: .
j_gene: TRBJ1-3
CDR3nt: TGTGCCAGCAGTTACAGGCAGGGGCACTCTGGAAACACCATATATTTT
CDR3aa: CASSYRQGHSGNTIYF

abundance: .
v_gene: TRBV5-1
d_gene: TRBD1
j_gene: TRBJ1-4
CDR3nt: TGCGCCAGCAGCTTACAGGGACAGGGGGCATTAACCGCAACTAATGAAAAACTGTTTTTT
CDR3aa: CASSLQGQGALTATNEKLFF

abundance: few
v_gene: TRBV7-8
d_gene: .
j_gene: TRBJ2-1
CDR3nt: TGTGCCAGCAGCTTTTCACAGGGCAATGAGCAGTTCTTC
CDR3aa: CASSFSQGNEQFF

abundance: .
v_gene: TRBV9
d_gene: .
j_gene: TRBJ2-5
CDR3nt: TGTGCCAGCAACAGGGGCGGGAGGATGGAGACCCAGTACTTC
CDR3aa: CASNRGGRMETQYF

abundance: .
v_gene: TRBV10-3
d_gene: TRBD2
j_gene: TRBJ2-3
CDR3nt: TGTGCCACCCTAGCGGGAGGGCCAGATACGCAGTATTTT
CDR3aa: CATLAGGPDTQYF

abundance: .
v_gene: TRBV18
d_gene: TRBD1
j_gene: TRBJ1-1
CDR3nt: TGTGCCAGCTCACCCCCCTGGACAGGGGGCTCGGACACTGAAGCTTTCTTT
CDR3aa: CASSPPWTGGSDTEAFF

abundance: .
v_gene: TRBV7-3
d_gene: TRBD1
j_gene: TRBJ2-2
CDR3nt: TGTGCCAGCAGCACGGACAGGGGGCCCGGGGAGCTGTTTTTT
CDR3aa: CASSTDRGPGELFF

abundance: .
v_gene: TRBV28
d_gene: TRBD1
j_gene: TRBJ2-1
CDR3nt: TGTGCCAGCAGTTACGGGACAGGCATCTACAATGAGCAGTTCTTC
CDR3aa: CASSYGTGIYNEQFF

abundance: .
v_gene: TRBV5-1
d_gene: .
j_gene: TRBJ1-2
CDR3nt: TGCGCCAGCAGCTTGGCCCTCGGTAACTATGGCTACACCTTC
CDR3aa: CASSLALGNYGYTF

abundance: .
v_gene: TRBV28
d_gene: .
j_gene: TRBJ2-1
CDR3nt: TGTGCCAGCAGCCTACTCCGAGATTCTTATTACAATGAGCAGTTCTTC
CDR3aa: CASSLLRDSYYNEQFF

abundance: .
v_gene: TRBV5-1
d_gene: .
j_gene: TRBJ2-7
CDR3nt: TGCGCCAGCAGCCTAGGACAGGGGCAGGTAGCGGGAGTTTACGAGCAGTACTTC
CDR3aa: CASSLGQGQVAGVYEQYF

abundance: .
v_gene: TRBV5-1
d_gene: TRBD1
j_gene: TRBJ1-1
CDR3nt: TGCGCCAGCAGCACCGGACAGGCCTTGAACACTGAAGCTTTCTTT
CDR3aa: CASSTGQALNTEAFF

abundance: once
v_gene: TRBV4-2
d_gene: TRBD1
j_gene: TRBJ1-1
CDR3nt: TGTGCCAGCAGCCAGGTTACAGGGGGCCACGAGCTGAACACTGAAGCTTTCTTT
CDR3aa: CASSQVTGGHELNTEAFF

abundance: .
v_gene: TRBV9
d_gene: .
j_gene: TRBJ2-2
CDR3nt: TGTGCCAGCAGCCCCCGTATGAGACAGACTGTCCACGGGGAGCTGTTTTTT
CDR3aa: CASSPRMRQTVHGELFF

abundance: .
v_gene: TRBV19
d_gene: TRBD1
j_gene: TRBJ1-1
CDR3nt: TGTGCCAGTAGTATCCCGGAATCCACAGGGGACACTGAAGCTTTCTTT
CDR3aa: CASSIPESTGDTEAFF

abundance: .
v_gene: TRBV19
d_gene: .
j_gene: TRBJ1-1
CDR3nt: TGTGCCAGTAGTATTTCACGGAGGGTGAACACTGAAGCTTTCTTT
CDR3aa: CASSISRRVNTEAFF

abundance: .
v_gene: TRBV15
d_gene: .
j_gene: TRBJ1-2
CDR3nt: TGTGCCACCAGCAGAGATTCGCAGGGGACATATGGCTACACCTTC
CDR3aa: CATSRDSQGTYGYTF

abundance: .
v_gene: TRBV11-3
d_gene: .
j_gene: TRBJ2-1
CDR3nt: TGTGCCAGCAGCTTCGAAACAGGGTATGAGCAGTTCTTC
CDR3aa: CASSFETGYEQFF

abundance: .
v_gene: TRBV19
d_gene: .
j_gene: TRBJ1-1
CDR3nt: TGTGCCAGTAGTATAGTCGGCAGGGGCCTACAAGGGAACACTGAAGCTTTCTTT
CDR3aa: CASSIVGRGLQGNTEAFF

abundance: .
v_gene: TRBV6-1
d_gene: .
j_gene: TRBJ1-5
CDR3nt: TGTGCCAGCAGTGCCCCGGGGGGAAATCAGCCCCAGCATTTT
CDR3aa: CASSAPGGNQPQHF

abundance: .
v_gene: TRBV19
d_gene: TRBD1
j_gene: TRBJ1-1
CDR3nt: TGTGCCAGTAGTTTGGGGACAGCGGTCCACACTGAAGCTTTCTTT
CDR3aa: CASSLGTAVHTEAFF

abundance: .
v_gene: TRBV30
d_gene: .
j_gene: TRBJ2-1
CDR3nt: TGTGCCTGGAAAGCCCTCCGGTCTTACAATGAGCAGTTCTTC
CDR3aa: CAWKALRSYNEQFF

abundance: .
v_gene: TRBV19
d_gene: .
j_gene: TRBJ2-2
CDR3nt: TGTGCCAGTACCGCCCAGGGGGAGGCCACCGGGGAGCTGTTTTTT
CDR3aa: CASTAQGEATGELFF